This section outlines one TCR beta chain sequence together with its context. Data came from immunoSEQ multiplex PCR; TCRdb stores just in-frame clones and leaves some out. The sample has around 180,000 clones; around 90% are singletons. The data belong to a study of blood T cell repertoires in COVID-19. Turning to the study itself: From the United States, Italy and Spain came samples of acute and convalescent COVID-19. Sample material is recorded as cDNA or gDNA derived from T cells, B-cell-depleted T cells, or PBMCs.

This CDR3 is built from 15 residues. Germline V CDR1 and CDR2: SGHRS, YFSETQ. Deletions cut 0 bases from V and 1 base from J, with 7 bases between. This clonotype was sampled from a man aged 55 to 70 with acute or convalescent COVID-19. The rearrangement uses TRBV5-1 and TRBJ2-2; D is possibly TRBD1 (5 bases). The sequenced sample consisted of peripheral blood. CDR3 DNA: TGCGCCAGCAGCTTGGAGGGGATGAACACCGGGGAGCTGTTTTTT. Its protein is CASSLEGMNTGELFF.